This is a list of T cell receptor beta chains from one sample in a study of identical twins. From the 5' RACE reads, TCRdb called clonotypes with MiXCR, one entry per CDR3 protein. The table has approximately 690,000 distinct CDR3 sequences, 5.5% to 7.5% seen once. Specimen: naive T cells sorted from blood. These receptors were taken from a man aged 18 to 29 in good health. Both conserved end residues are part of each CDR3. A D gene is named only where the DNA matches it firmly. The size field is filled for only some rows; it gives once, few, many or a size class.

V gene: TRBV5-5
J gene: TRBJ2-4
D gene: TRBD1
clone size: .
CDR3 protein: CASSRQGLAKNIQYF
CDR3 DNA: TGTGCCAGCAGCAGACAGGGGCTCGCCAAAAACATTCAGTACTTC

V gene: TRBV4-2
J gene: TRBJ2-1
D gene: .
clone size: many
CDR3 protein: CASSQDPSGVLNEQFF
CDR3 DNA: TGTGCCAGCAGCCAAGATCCGTCGGGAGTCCTCAATGAGCAGTTCTTC

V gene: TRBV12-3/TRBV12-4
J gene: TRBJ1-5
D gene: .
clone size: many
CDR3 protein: CASSSVGGTTQHF
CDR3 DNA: TGTGCCAGCAGCTCAGTAGGGGGGACGACCCAGCATTTT

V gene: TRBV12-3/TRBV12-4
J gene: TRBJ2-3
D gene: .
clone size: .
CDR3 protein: CASSFRPAQARPRWSTDTQYF
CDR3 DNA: TGTGCCAGCAGTTTTAGACCGGCCCAAGCGCGCCCACGGTGGAGCACAGATACGCAGTATTTT

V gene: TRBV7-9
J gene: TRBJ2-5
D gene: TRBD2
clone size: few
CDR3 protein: CASSLEGTSGKETQYF
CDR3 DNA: TGTGCCAGCAGCTTAGAGGGGACTAGCGGGAAAGAGACCCAGTACTTC

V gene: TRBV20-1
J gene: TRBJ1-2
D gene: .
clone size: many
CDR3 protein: CSARAGYGYTF
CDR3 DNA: TGCAGTGCTAGAGCGGGGTACGGCTACACCTTC

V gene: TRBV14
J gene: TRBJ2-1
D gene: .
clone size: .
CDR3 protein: CASSQVSGAPGNEQFF
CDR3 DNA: TGTGCCAGCAGCCAAGTATCAGGGGCGCCCGGGAATGAGCAGTTCTTC

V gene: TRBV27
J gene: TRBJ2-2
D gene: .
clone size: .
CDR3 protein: CASRLGSGGELFF
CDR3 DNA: TGTGCCAGCAGGTTGGGTAGCGGCGGGGAGCTGTTTTTT

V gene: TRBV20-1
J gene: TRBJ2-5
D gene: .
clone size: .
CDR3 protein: CSALTRGFGETQYF
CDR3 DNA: TGCAGTGCCCTTACTAGGGGCTTCGGTGAGACCCAGTACTTC

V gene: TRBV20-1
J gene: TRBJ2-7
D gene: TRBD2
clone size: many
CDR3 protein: CSARETSGSYEQYF
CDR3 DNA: TGCAGTGCTAGGGAGACTAGCGGGTCCTACGAGCAGTACTTC

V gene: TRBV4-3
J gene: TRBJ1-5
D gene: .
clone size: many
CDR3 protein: CASSQGWGSNQPQHF
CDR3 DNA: TGCGCCAGCAGCCAGGGATGGGGGTCCAATCAGCCCCAGCATTTT

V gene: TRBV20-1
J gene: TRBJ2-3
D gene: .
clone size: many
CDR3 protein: CSARDKGGSRGTDTQYF
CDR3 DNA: TGCAGTGCTAGAGATAAAGGGGGAAGCAGGGGCACAGATACGCAGTATTTT

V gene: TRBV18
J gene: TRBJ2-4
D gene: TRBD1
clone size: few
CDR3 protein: CASSPGQGPSKNIQYF
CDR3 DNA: TGTGCCAGCTCACCGGGACAGGGGCCATCCAAAAACATTCAGTACTTC

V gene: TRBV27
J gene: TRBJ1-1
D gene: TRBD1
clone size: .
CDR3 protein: CASSPGTGKAFF
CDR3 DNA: TGTGCCAGCAGTCCCGGGACAGGGAAGGCTTTCTTT

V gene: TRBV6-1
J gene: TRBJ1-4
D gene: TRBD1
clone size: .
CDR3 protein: CACGNTGGVGEKLFF
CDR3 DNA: TGTGCCTGCGGAAACACAGGGGGCGTGGGTGAAAAACTGTTTTTT

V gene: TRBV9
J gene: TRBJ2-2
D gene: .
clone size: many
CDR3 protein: CASSVGSIVTGELFF
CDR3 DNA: TGTGCCAGCAGCGTAGGGTCTATAGTTACCGGGGAGCTGTTTTTT

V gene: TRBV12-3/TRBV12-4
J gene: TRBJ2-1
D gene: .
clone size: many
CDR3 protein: CASTPWRDYSYNEQFF
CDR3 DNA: TGTGCCAGCACCCCTTGGCGGGATTACTCCTACAATGAGCAGTTCTTC

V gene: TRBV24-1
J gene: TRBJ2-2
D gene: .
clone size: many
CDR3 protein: CATSVGTGELFF
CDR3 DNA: TGTGCCACCAGTGTTGGCACCGGGGAGCTGTTTTTT

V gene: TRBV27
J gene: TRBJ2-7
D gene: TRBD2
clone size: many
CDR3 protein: CASSLIGRAYEQYF
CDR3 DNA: TGTGCCAGCAGTTTAATCGGGAGGGCCTACGAGCAGTACTTC

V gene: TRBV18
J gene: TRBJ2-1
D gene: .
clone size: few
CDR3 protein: CASSPTDLDRFF
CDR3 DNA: TGTGCCAGCTCCCCCACGGACCTCGACAGGTTCTTC

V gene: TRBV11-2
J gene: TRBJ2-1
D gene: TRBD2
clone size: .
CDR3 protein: CASSRTSGRREQFF
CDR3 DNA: TGTGCCAGCAGCCGGACTAGCGGGAGACGTGAGCAGTTCTTC

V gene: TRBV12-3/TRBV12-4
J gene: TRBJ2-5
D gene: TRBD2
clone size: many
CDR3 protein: CASSLSGSGETQYF
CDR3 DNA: TGTGCCAGCAGTCTTAGCGGGAGCGGGGAGACCCAGTACTTC

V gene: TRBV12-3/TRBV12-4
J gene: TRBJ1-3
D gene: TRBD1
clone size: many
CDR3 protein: CASSDRGSGNTIYF
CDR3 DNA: TGTGCCAGCAGTGACAGGGGGTCTGGAAACACCATATATTTT

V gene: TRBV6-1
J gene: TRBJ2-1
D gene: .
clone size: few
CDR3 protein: CASRDTGYYNEQFF
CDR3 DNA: TGTGCCAGCAGAGATACAGGGTACTACAATGAGCAGTTCTTC

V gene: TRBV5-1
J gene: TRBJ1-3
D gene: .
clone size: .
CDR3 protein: CASSSDGVSIYF
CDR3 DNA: TGCGCCAGCAGCTCGGACGGCGTGTCCATATATTTT

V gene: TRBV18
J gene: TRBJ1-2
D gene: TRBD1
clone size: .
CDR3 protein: CASSPGGQDRYGYTF
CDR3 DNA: TGTGCCAGCTCACCGGGAGGACAGGACCGTTATGGCTACACCTTC

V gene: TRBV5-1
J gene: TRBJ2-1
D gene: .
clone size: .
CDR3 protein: CASSSQGIDPNNEQFF
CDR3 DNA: TGCGCCAGCAGCTCACAGGGAATCGACCCCAACAATGAGCAGTTCTTC

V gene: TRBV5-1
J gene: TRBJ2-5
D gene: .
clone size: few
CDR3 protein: CASSLTMKETQYF
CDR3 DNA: TGCGCCAGCAGCTTGACCATGAAAGAGACCCAGTACTTC

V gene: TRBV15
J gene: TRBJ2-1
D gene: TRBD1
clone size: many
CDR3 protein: CATRRGTGVIDEQFF
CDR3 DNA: TGTGCCACCAGACGGGGGACAGGGGTTATCGATGAGCAGTTCTTC

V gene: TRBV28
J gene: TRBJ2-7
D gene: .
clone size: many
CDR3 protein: CASSLGDPYEQYF
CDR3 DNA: TGTGCCAGCAGTTTAGGGGACCCCTACGAGCAGTACTTC

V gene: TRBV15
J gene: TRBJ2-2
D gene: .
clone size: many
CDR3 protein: CATSRDIRGTGELFF
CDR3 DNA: TGTGCCACCAGCAGAGATATACGGGGGACCGGGGAGCTGTTTTTT

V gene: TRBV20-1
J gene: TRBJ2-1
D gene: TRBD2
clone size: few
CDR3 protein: CSARRGLAKVINEQFF
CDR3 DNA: TGCAGTGCTAGAAGGGGACTAGCAAAAGTGATCAATGAGCAGTTCTTC

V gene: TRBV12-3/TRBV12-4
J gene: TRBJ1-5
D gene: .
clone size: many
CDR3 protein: CASSFSIGGSSNQPQHF
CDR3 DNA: TGTGCCAGCAGTTTTTCAATTGGGGGGAGTAGCAATCAGCCCCAGCATTTT

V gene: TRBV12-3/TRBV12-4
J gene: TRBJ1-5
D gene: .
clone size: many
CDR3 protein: CASSLDQPQHF
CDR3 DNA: TGTGCCAGCAGTTTAGATCAGCCCCAGCATTTT

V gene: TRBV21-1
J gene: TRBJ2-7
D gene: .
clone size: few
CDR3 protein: CASSKLGRVDYEQYF
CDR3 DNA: TGTGCCAGCAGCAAGCTGGGCAGGGTAGACTACGAGCAGTACTTC

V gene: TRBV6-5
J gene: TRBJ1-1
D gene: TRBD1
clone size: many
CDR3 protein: CASSFRDRGDTEAFF
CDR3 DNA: TGTGCCAGCAGTTTCCGGGACAGGGGGGACACTGAAGCTTTCTTT

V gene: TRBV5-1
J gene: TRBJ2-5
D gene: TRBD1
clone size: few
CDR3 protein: CASGIGQGQETQYF
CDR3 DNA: TGCGCCAGCGGAATCGGACAGGGACAAGAGACCCAGTACTTC

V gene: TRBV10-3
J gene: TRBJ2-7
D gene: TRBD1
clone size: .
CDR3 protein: CAITPGQGREQYF
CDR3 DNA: TGTGCCATCACCCCTGGACAGGGCCGGGAGCAGTACTTC

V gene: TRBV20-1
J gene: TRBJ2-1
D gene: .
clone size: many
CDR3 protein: CSARLASSYNEQFF
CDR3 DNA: TGCAGTGCTAGGCTAGCGAGCTCCTACAATGAGCAGTTCTTC

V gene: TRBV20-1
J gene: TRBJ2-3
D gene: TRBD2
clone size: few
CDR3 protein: CSASNLLARITDTQYF
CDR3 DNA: TGCAGTGCTAGTAATTTACTAGCGCGCATCACAGATACGCAGTATTTT

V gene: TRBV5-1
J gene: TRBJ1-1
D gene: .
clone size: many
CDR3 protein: CASSLEGRTEAFF
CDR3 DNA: TGCGCCAGCAGCTTGGAGGGGAGGACTGAAGCTTTCTTT

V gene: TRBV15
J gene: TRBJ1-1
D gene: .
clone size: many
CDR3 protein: CATSSGGTGTKNTEAFF
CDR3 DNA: TGTGCCACCAGCAGCGGAGGAACCGGGACGAAGAACACTGAAGCTTTCTTT

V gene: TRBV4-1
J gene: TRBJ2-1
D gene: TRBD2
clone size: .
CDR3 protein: CASSPDGRGGSYNEQFF
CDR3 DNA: TGCGCCAGCAGCCCAGACGGGAGGGGGGGCTCCTACAATGAGCAGTTCTTC

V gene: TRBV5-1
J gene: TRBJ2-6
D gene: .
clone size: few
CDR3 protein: CASSPYMSSGANVLTF
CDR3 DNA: TGCGCCAGCAGTCCTTATATGAGCTCTGGGGCCAACGTCCTGACTTTC

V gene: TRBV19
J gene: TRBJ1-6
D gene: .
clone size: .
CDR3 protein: CASRLGLGNSPLHF
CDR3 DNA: TGTGCCAGTAGACTGGGACTGGGTAATTCACCCCTCCACTTT

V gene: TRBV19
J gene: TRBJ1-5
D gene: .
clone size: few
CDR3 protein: CASSRTVHPNQPQHF
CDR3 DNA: TGTGCCAGTAGCCGGACAGTACACCCCAATCAGCCCCAGCATTTT

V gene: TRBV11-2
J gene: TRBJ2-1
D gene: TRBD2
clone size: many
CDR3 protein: CASSSLTSGMGFF
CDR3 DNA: TGTGCCAGCAGCTCACTGACTAGCGGGATGGGGTTCTTC

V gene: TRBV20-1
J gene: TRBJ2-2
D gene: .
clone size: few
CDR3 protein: CSARDSQGGQTGELFF
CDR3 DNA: TGCAGTGCTAGAGATTCCCAGGGAGGCCAAACCGGGGAGCTGTTTTTT

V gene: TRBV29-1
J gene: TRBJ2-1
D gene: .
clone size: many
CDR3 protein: CSVAVGKNEQFF
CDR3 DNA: TGCAGCGTTGCTGTCGGGAAGAATGAGCAGTTCTTC

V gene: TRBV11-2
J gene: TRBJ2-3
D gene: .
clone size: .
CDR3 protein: CASSFEGLAVRSTDTQYF
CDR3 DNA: TGTGCCAGCAGCTTCGAGGGGCTAGCCGTGCGTAGCACAGATACGCAGTATTTT

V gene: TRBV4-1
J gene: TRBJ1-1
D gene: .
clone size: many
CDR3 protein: CASSQGSSPNTEAFF
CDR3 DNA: TGCGCCAGCAGCCAAGGAAGTTCTCCGAACACTGAAGCTTTCTTT